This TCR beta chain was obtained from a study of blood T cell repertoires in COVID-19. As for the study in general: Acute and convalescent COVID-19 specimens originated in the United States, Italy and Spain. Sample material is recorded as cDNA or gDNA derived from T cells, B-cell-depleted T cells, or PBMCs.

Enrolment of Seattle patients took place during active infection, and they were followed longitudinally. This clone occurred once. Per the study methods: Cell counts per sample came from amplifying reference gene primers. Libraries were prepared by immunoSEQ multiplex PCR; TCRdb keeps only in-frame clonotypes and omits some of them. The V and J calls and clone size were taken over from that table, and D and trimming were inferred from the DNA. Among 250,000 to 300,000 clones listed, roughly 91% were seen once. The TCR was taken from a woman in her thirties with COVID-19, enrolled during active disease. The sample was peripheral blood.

The CDR3 loop reads CASSDRQGPSGNTIYF. DNA of the CDR3: TGCGCCAGCAGCGACCGACAGGGTCCCTCTGGAAACACCATATATTTT. The chain links TRBV5-1 to TRBJ1-3; 7 bases map to TRBD1. V shed 4 bases, J shed 0 bases, and the junction held 7 bases outside the gene matches. CDR1 is SGHRS and CDR2 is YFSETQ in the germline V gene. This CDR3 has 16 amino acids.